These T cell receptor beta chains were read from a single sample in a study of T-cell memory formation after mild COVID-19. In TCRdb, the 5' RACE reads were re-called with MiXCR into one record per CDR3 protein. The data hold about 620,000 distinct CDR3 sequences, with approximately 18% observed a single time. Material for sequencing was PBMCs or a T cell subset sorted from them (not recorded which). The receptors shown here come from an adult woman who had mild COVID-19 (a few samples of this study predate the infection). Cell type and time point are not known. CDR3s include the opening cysteine and the closing phenylalanine or tryptophan. A D gene is named only where the DNA matches it firmly. Rows may omit the clone size; those that give it use once, few, many or a size class.

abundance	v_gene	d_gene	j_gene	CDR3aa	CDR3nt
few	TRBV7-9	NA	TRBJ2-7	CASSTTAGNYEQYF	TGTGCCAGCAGCACCACGGCGGGGAACTACGAGCAGTACTTC
NA	TRBV5-1	TRBD2	TRBJ2-7	CASSFEAAGEYEQYF	TGCGCCAGCAGCTTTGAGGCCGCGGGAGAGTACGAGCAGTACTTC
NA	TRBV18	NA	TRBJ1-1	CASSPAGIEAFF	TGTGCCAGCTCACCAGCAGGGATTGAAGCTTTCTTT
NA	TRBV7-9	NA	TRBJ1-2	CASSLQGIANYGYTF	TGTGCCAGCAGCTTACAGGGTATAGCTAACTATGGCTACACCTTC
NA	TRBV5-1	NA	TRBJ1-6	CASSLGRDHYNSPLHF	TGCGCCAGCAGCTTAGGCCGGGACCACTATAATTCACCCCTCCACTTT
few	TRBV12-3/TRBV12-4	TRBD2	TRBJ2-5	CASSLDRAGEGETQYF	TGTGCCAGCAGTCTCGATCGGGCGGGAGAAGGAGAGACCCAGTACTTC
few	TRBV12-3/TRBV12-4	NA	TRBJ2-3	CASSEQGLASTDTQYF	TGTGCCAGCAGTGAACAGGGATTAGCTAGCACAGATACGCAGTATTTT
NA	TRBV20-1	NA	TRBJ2-7	CSAPGAWVYEQYF	TGCAGTGCCCCTGGGGCCTGGGTCTACGAGCAGTACTTC
NA	TRBV21-1	NA	TRBJ2-7	CASKGLANAYEQYF	TGTGCCAGCAAGGGACTAGCTAACGCCTACGAGCAGTACTTC
NA	TRBV12-3/TRBV12-4	TRBD2	TRBJ2-3	CASSPGTRTADTQYF	TGTGCCAGCAGCCCTGGGACTAGAACTGCAGATACGCAGTATTTT
NA	TRBV18	NA	TRBJ1-1	CASSPTVTTEAFF	TGTGCCAGCTCACCAACGGTAACCACTGAAGCTTTCTTT
NA	TRBV6-1	NA	TRBJ1-6	CASMAEADSNSPLHF	TGTGCCAGCATGGCGGAAGCGGACAGTAATTCACCCCTCCACTTT
NA	TRBV15	NA	TRBJ2-3	CATRRELSTDTQYF	TGTGCCACCCGGAGGGAGTTAAGCACAGATACGCAGTATTTT
few	TRBV7-3	TRBD1	TRBJ2-7	CASSWDRGPYEQYF	TGTGCCAGCAGCTGGGACAGGGGCCCCTACGAGCAGTACTTC
NA	TRBV5-1	NA	TRBJ2-7	CASSASGTPYEQYF	TGCGCCAGCAGCGCCAGCGGTACTCCCTACGAGCAGTACTTC
few	TRBV12-3/TRBV12-4	NA	TRBJ1-1	CASSTGDTEAFF	TGTGCCAGCAGTACAGGAGACACTGAAGCTTTCTTT
NA	TRBV18	NA	TRBJ1-1	CASSPSYGNTEAFF	TGTGCCAGCTCACCCTCCTATGGGAACACTGAAGCTTTCTTT